One sample yielded the 21 T cell receptor beta chains listed below, sequenced in a study of blood T cell repertoires in COVID-19. Libraries were prepared by immunoSEQ multiplex PCR; TCRdb keeps only in-frame clonotypes and omits some of them. The repertoire includes 200,000 to 250,000 clones, 85% to 90% of them detected once, and approximately 2.4% sits in the top ten. The sequenced material came from peripheral blood. Source of these receptors: a man aged 25-45 years with COVID-19, enrolled during active disease.

This sequence joins TRBV7-9 and TRBJ2-2, with TRBD2 matching over 13 bases. The germline V gene encodes CDR1 SEHNR and CDR2 FQNEAQ (reference sequence). The CDR3 consists of 17 residues. V shed 5 bases and J 4 bases; nucleotides not matched to a gene: 7. The CDR3 loop is CASSPRTSGSPTGELFF. DNA for the CDR3: TGTGCCAGCAGCCCCCGGACTAGCGGGAGCCCCACCGGGGAGCTGTTTTTT.

This chain uses TRBV30 with TRBJ2-2, with 7 nucleotides matching TRBD1. Trimming took 3 bases from V and 0 from J; bases not matched to a gene: 4. The germline V gene encodes CDR1 GTSNPN and CDR2 SVGIG (reference sequence). This CDR3 is built from 15 residues. CDR3 DNA: TGTGCCTGGAGGAGACAGGGTGCGAACACCGGGGAGCTGTTTTTT. Residues: CAWRRQGANTGELFF. Looking up the rest from reference TRBV30 and TRBJ2-2 gives the full variable domain: SQTIHQWPATLVQPVGSPLSLECTVEGTSNPNLYWYRQAAGRGLQLLFYSVGIGQISSEVPQNLSASRPQDRQFILSSKKLLLSDSGFYLCAWRRQGANTGELFFGEGSRLTVL.

The chain links TRBV25-1 to TRBJ1-6; D is unclear. V lost 3 bases to trimming and J lost 4 bases, with 10 bases between them. The germline V gene encodes CDR1 MGHDK and CDR2 SYGVNS. The CDR3 loop spans 15 amino acids. For the CDR3, the DNA is TGTGCCAGCAGTGACGGACCGGGATATAATTCACCCCTCCACTTT. Protein sequence: CASSDGPGYNSPLHF.

The genes are TRBV19 and TRBJ1-2; no reliable D call. Germline CDR1 and CDR2: LNHDA and SQIVND (reference sequence). CDR3 length: 14 residues. The V gene lost 10 bases and the J gene lost 6 bases, with 21 bases spanning the gap. CDR3 bases: TGTGCCACCCACTCAGACGGGGTTTTCCATGGCTACACCTTC. As protein: CATHSDGVFHGYTF.

This chain connects TRBV2 to TRBJ1-2, with TRBD1 matching over 7 bases. V lost 4 bases and J lost 3; bases outside the gene matches: 8. The CDR3 covers 15 residues. Germline V gives CDR1 SNHLY, CDR2 FYNNEI. In DNA, the CDR3 is TGTGCCAGCAGTGGACAGGGCTCGGGTGACTATGGCTACACCTTC. Translation: CASSGQGSGDYGYTF.

This chain joins TRBV27 and TRBJ2-4; D is uncertain. The V gene's germline CDR1 is MNHEY and CDR2 SMNVEV (reference sequence). This CDR3 region has 15 residues. V shed 4 bases and J shed 0 bases, with 10 bases lying between them. For the CDR3, the DNA is TGTGCCAGCAGTTCAGCGATCCTAGCCAAAAACATTCAGTACTTC. This gives the protein CASSSAILAKNIQYF.

The genes are TRBV19 and TRBJ2-3, with TRBD1 matching over 9 bases. Germline V gene lookup returns CDR1 LNHDA and CDR2 SQIVND (reference sequence). The J segment lost 8 bases and the V segment lost 6 bases, leaving 9 bases of the junction unmatched. The CDR3 extends over 14 amino acids. The CDR3 spells CASRTPGQGSTQYF. The CDR3 DNA follows: TGTGCCAGTAGGACCCCGGGACAGGGTTCTACGCAGTATTTT.

V usage is TRBV19 and J usage is TRBJ1-2, with 9 bases identical to TRBD1. V trimming: 3 bases; J trimming: 7 bases; junction bases outside the gene matches: 9. Per germline, CDR1 LNHDA and CDR2 SQIVND (reference sequence). There are 15 residues in the CDR3. CDR3 protein: CASSMADRGLLGYTF. CDR3 bases: TGTGCCAGTAGTATGGCGGACAGGGGTCTTCTTGGCTACACCTTC.

The J gene is TRBJ2-2, the V gene TRBV4-3, with D possibly being TRBD2 (5 bases). The CDR3 has 17 amino acids. Deletions cut 0 bases from V and 1 base from J, with 12 bases between. Germline CDR1 and CDR2: LGHNA and YSLEER. The CDR3 loop is CASSQEFSGRNTGELFF. In nucleotides, the CDR3 is TGCGCCAGCAGCCAAGAGTTCAGCGGAAGGAACACCGGGGAGCTGTTTTTT.

In its sample, this clone was seen once. The chain joins TRBV5-1 to TRBJ1-2, with 9 bases matching TRBD1. The ends lost 4 bases at V and 3 bases at J; junction bases unmatched: 4. This CDR3 is built from 14 residues. Per germline, CDR1 SGHRS and CDR2 YFSETQ. This chain's CDR3 is CASSDGQGHYGYTF. Written as DNA, the CDR3 is TGCGCCAGCAGCGACGGACAGGGGCACTATGGCTACACCTTC.

The chain is built from TRBV9 and TRBJ2-5; the match to TRBD2 covers 10 bases. The CDR3 contains 14 residues. V lost 5 bases to trimming and J lost 5 bases; unmatched junction nucleotides: 6. Germline V gives CDR1 SGDLS, CDR2 YYNGEE. CDR3 nucleotide sequence: TGTGCCAGCAGTCAAGCGGGGGGGCCTGAGACCCAGTACTTC. Translated, it gives CASSQAGGPETQYF.

The genes are TRBV28 and TRBJ1-1, with D unclear. The CDR3 consists of 14 residues. V lost 6 bases and J lost 4, with 15 bases in between. Germline loops: CDR1 MDHEN, CDR2 SYDVKM. The CDR3 nucleotides are TGTGCCAGCAGCCCTCCTACGAGGGTCACTGAAGCTTTCTTT. It translates to CASSPPTRVTEAFF.

CDR3 coding DNA: TGCGCCAGCAGCTTGGGGGACACTATCAATCAGCCCCAGCATTTT. Translation gives CASSLGDTINQPQHF. The chain is built from TRBV5-1 and TRBJ1-5, with D tentatively TRBD1 (6 bases). The V end lost 0 bases, the J end lost 3 bases, and 10 bases lay between the germline ends. Germline CDR1 is SGHRS and CDR2 is YFSETQ. This CDR3 is 15 amino acids long.

This chain connects TRBV10-3 to TRBJ1-5, with 9 bases identical to TRBD1. The junction had 3 bases not matched to a gene; V was cut back by 2 bases and J by 4 bases. Germline V CDR1 and CDR2: ENHRY, SYGVKD. This CDR3 has 15 amino acids. The CDR3 is CAISEGQGRNQPQHF. Here the CDR3 DNA reads TGTGCCATCAGTGAGGGACAGGGGCGGAATCAGCCCCAGCATTTT.

This chain uses TRBV28 with TRBJ1-5; TRBD1 matches at 10 bases. V lost 6 bases, J lost 3 bases, and 14 bases stayed unmatched. The CDR3 consists of 18 residues. Germline V gives CDR1 MDHEN, CDR2 SYDVKM. CDR3 sequence reads: CASSPRQGAGFVNQPQHF. Here the CDR3 DNA reads TGTGCCAGCAGCCCAAGACAGGGGGCCGGCTTTGTCAATCAGCCCCAGCATTTT. Filled out from reference TRBV28 and TRBJ1-5, the complete variable domain reads DVKVTQSSRYLVKRTGEKVFLECVQDMDHENMFWYRQDPGLGLRLIYFSYDVKMKEKGDIPEGYSVSREKKERFSLILESASTNQTSMYLCASSPRQGAGFVNQPQHFGDGTRLSIL.

This clone was observed once. This sequence joins TRBV5-4 and TRBJ2-1, with TRBD1 identical over 8 bases. The CDR3 totals 15 residues. V was clipped by 2 bases and J by 3 bases; unmatched bases: 4. Germline V gives CDR1 SGHNT, CDR2 YYREEE (reference sequence). CDR3 sequence: CASSFSGGGYNEQFF. CDR3 DNA sequence: TGTGCCAGCAGCTTTTCAGGGGGCGGCTACAATGAGCAGTTCTTC.

This clone was seen just once. The chain's CDR3 is CASSLRDRFYEQYF. DNA of the CDR3: TGTGCCAGCAGTCTCCGGGACAGGTTCTACGAGCAGTACTTC. This chain uses TRBV27 with TRBJ2-7; the match to TRBD1 covers 8 bases. With V trimmed by 5 bases and J by 3 bases, 6 bases remained unmatched. The germline V gene has CDR1 MNHEY and CDR2 SMNVEV (reference sequence). The CDR3 has 14 residues.

The genes are TRBV11-3 and TRBJ2-7; no definite D call. The CDR3 is made up of 12 amino acids. V lost 0 bases and J lost 7, with 7 bases in between. Germline V gene data show CDR1 as SGHNT and CDR2 as YENEEA. The CDR3: CASSLDAREQYF. CDR3 nucleotide sequence: TGTGCCAGCAGCTTAGATGCGAGGGAGCAGTACTTC.

The chain links TRBV28 to TRBJ2-1, with 9 bases that match TRBD2. The CDR3 extends over 15 amino acids. The trim removed 7 bases at V and 2 bases at J, leaving 6 bases unmatched. Germline V CDR1 and CDR2: MDHEN, SYDVKM. CDR3 in amino acids: CASTLSGRTYNEQFF. In DNA form, the CDR3 reads TGTGCCAGCACCCTTAGCGGGAGAACCTACAATGAGCAGTTCTTC.

The chain employs TRBV10-3 and TRBJ2-2; TRBD2 matches at 7 bases. V lost 8 bases to trimming and J lost 3 bases; unmatched junction nucleotides: 3. Germline CDR1 and CDR2: ENHRY and SYGVKD. This CDR3 is built from 13 residues. The CDR3 DNA reads as TGTGCCATCGGGGGGGAGTACACCGGGGAGCTGTTTTTT. The encoded protein is CAIGGEYTGELFF.

The genes are TRBV28 and TRBJ1-1, with TRBD1 identical over 7 bases. The germline V gene has CDR1 MDHEN and CDR2 SYDVKM. V lost 6 bases, J lost 6 bases, and 7 bases stayed unmatched. The length of the CDR3 is 13 residues. CDR3 bases: TGTGCCAGCAGGGCGACAGGGATCCCTGAAGCTTTCTTT. Amino acid sequence: CASRATGIPEAFF.